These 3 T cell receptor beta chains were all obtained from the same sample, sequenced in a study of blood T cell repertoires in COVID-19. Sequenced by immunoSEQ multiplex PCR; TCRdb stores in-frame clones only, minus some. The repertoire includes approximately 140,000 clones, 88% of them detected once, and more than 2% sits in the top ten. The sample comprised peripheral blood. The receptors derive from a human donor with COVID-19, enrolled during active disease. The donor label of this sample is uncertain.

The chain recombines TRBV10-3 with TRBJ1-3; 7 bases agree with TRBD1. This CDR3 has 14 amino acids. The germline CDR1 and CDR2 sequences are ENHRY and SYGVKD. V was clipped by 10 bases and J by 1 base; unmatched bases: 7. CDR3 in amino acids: CATWTGPSGNTIYF. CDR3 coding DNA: TGTGCCACCTGGACAGGCCCTTCTGGAAACACCATATATTTT.

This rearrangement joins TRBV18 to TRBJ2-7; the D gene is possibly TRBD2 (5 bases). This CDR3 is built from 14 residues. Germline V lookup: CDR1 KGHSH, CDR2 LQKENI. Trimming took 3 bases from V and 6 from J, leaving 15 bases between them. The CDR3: CASSPSSSTSEQYF. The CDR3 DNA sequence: TGTGCCAGCTCACCGTCCTCTAGCACTTCCGAGCAGTACTTC.

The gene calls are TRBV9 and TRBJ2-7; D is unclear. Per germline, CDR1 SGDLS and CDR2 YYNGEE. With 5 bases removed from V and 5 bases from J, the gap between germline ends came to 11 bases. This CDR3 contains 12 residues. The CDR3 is CASSTDLHEQYF. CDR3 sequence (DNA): TGTGCCAGCAGTACAGACCTCCACGAGCAGTACTTC.